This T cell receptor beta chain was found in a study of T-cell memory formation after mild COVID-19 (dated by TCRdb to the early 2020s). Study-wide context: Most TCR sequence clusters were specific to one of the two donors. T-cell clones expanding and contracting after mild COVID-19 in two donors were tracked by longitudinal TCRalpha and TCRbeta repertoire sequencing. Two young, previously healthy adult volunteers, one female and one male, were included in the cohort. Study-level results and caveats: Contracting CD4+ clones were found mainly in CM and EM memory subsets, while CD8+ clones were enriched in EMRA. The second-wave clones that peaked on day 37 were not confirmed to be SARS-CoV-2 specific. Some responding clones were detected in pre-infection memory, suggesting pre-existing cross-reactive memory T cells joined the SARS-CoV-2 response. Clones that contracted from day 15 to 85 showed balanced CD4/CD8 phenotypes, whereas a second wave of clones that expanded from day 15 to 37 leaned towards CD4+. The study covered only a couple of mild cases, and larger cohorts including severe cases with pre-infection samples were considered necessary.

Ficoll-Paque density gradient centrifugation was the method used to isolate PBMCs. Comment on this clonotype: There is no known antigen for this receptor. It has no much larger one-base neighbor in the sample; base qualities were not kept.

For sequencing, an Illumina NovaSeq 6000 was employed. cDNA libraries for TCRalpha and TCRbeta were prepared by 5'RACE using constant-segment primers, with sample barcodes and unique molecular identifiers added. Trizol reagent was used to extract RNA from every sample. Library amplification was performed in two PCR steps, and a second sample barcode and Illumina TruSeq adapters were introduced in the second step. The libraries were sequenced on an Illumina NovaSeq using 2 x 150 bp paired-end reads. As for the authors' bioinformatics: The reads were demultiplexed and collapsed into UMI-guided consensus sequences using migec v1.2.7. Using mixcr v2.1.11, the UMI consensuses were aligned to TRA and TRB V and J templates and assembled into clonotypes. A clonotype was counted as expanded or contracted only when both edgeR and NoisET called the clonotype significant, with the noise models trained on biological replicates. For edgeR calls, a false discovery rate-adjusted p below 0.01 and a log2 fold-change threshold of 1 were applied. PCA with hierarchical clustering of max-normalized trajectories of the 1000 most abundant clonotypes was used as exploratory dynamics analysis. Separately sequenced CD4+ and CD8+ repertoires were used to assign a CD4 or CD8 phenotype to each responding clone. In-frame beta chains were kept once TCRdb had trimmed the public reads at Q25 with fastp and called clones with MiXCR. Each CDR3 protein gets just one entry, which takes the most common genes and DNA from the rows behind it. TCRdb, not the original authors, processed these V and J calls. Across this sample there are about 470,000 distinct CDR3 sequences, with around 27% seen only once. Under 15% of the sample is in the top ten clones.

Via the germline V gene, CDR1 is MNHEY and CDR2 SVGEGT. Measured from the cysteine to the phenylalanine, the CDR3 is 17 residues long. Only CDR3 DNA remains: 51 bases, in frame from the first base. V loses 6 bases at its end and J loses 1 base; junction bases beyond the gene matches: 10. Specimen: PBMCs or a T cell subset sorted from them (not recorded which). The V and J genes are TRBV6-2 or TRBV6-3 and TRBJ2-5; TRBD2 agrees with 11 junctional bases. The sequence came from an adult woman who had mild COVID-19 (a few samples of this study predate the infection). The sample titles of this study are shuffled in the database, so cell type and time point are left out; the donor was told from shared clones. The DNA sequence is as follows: TGTGCCAGCAGACCCCCGGGACTAGCGGCGTCCCAAGAGACCCAGTACTTC. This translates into CASRPPGLAASQETQYF.